These 9 T cell receptor beta chains were all obtained from the same sample, sequenced in a study of T cells in localized non-small cell lung cancer. Measured with immunoSEQ multiplex PCR; TCRdb has only the in-frame clones, and not every one. The sample shows 59,000 or so clones, roughly nine tenths of them seen only once. The sample in question was peripheral blood, obtained before any cancer treatment. The receptors come from a man aged 35-69 years with stage I lung adenocarcinoma.

V usage is TRBV15 and J usage is TRBJ2-7; D unresolved. From germline, CDR1 is LNHNV and CDR2 YYDKDF (reference sequence). V gave up 0 bases and J gave up 0 bases, with 12 bases separating them. This CDR3 region has 16 residues. CDR3 DNA: TGTGCCACCAGCAGAGATGTGGGCTCCTACTCCTACGAGCAGTACTTC. It codes for CATSRDVGSYSYEQYF.

The rearrangement joins TRBV7-2 to TRBJ2-7; D is uncertain. The CDR3 extends over 17 amino acids. The germline V gene has CDR1 SGHTA and CDR2 FQGNSA. Trimming stripped 2 bases from V and 3 bases from J, with 20 bases between. CDR3 in amino acids: CASSLKGGGTPLYEQYF. CDR3 sequence (DNA): TGTGCCAGCAGCTTAAAGGGTGGCGGCACCCCCCTCTACGAGCAGTACTTC.

In its sample, this clone was seen once. V is TRBV6-1 and J is TRBJ2-2; 8 positions agree with TRBD1. Germline assignment: CDR1 MNHNS and CDR2 SASEGT. The CDR3 totals 19 residues. The V segment lost 3 bases and the J segment 1 base; nucleotides outside the gene matches: 13. The CDR3 loop is CASSESLLLTGVNTGELFF. As DNA, the CDR3 is TGTGCCAGCAGTGAGAGCCTCCTTTTGACAGGGGTGAACACCGGGGAGCTGTTTTTT.

The chain carries TRBV6-4 and TRBJ2-1, with 7 bases identical to TRBD1. After removal of 0 bases from V and 4 bases from J, the junction contained 3 bases not matched to a gene. The CDR3 sequence is 15 residues long. Germline CDR1 MRHNA, CDR2 SNTAGT. CDR3 loop: CASSDSRQGYNEQFF. Here the CDR3 DNA reads TGTGCCAGCAGTGACTCGCGACAGGGATACAATGAGCAGTTCTTC.

The chain combines TRBV7-9 with TRBJ2-1; D may correspond to TRBD1 or TRBD2 (5 bases each). Germline V gives CDR1 SEHNR, CDR2 FQNEAQ (reference sequence). This CDR3 comprises 17 residues. The V end lost 1 base, the J end lost 2 bases, and 15 bases lay between the germline ends. CDR3 loop: CASSLVGGDGPYNEQFF. CDR3 coding DNA: TGTGCCAGCAGCTTAGTAGGTGGGGACGGTCCCTACAATGAGCAGTTCTTC.

The gene calls are TRBV6-1 and TRBJ1-2; D is unclear. Between the trimmed V and J ends, which lost 1 base and 4 bases, there was a span of 7 bases. The CDR3 is made up of 13 amino acids. In germline, CDR1 is MNHNS, CDR2 SASEGT. CDR3 region: CASSEGGIYGYTF. The CDR3 DNA reads as TGTGCCAGCAGTGAAGGTGGTATCTATGGCTACACCTTC.

The chain recombines TRBV15 with TRBJ2-1; D is uncertain. Between the trimmed V and J ends, which lost 3 bases and 4 bases, there was a span of 7 bases. Germline V gene data show CDR1 as LNHNV and CDR2 as YYDKDF (reference sequence). This CDR3 is built from 13 residues. CDR3 protein: CATSSTLYNEQFF. Written as DNA, the CDR3 is TGTGCCACCAGCAGTACCCTTTACAATGAGCAGTTCTTC.

By frequency in the sample, this clone is medium-sized. J is TRBJ1-1 and V is TRBV21-1. TRBV21-1 is a pseudogene locus. This CDR3 is 13 amino acids long. The DNA for the CDR3 is TGTGCCAGCAGCAAAGGGGGGGACACTGAAGCTTTCTTT. Encoded protein: CASSKGGDTEAFF.

This chain uses TRBV15 with TRBJ1-3; no firm D call. CDR1 is LNHNV and CDR2 is YYDKDF in the germline V gene (reference sequence). The V gene lost 0 bases and the J gene lost 0 bases, with 6 bases spanning the gap. The CDR3 covers 15 residues. The CDR3 DNA reads TGTGCCACCAGCAGAGAACGGCTCTCTGGAAACACCATATATTTT. It specifies CATSRERLSGNTIYF.